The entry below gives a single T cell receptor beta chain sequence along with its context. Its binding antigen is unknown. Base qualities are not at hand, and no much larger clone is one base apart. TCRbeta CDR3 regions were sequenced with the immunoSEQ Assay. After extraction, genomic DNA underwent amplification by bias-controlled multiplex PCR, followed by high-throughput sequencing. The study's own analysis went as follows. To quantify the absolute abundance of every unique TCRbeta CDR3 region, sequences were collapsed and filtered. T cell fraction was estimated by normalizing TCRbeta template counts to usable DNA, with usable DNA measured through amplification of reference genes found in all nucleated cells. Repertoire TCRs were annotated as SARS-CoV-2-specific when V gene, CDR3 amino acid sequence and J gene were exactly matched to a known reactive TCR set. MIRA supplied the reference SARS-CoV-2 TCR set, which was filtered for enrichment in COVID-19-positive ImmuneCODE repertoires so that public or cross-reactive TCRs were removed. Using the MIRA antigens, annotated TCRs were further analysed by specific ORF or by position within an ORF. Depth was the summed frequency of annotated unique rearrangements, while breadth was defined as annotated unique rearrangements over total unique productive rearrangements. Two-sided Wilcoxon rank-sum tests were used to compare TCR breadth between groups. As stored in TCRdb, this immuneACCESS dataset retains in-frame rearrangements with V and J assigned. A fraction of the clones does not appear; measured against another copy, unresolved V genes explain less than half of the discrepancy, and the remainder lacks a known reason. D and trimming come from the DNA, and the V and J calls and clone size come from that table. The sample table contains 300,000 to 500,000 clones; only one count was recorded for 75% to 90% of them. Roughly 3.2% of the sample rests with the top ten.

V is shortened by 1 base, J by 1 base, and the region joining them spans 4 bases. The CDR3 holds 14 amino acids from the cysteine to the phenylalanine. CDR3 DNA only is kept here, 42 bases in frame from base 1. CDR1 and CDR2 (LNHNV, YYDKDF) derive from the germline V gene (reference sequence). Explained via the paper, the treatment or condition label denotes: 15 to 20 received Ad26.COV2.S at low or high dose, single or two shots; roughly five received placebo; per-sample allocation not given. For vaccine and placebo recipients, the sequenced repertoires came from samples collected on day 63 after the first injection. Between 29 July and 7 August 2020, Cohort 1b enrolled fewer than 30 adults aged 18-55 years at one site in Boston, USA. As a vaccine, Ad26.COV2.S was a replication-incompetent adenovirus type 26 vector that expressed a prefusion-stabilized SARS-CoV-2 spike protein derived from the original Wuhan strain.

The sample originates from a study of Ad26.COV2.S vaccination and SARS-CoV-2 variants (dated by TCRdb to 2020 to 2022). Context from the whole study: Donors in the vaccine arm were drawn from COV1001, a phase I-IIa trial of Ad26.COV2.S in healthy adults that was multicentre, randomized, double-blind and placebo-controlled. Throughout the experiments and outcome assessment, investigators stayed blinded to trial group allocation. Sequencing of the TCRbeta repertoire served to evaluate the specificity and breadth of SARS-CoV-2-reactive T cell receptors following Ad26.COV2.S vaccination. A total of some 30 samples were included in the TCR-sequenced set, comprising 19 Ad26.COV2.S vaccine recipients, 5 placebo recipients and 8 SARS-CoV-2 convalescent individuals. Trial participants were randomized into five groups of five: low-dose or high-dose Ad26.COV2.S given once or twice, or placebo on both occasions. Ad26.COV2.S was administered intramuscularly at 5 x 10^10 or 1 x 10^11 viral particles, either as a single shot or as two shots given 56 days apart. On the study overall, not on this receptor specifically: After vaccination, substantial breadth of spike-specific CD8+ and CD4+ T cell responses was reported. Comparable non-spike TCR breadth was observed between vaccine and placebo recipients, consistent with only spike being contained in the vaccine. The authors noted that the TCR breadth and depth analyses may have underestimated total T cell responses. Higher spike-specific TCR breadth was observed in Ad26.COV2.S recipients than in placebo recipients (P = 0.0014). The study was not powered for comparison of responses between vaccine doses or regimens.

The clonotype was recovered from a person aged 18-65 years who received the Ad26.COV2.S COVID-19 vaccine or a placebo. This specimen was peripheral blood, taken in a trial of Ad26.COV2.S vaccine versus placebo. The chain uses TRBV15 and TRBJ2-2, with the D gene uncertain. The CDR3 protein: CATSRARNTGELFF. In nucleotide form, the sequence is TGTGCCACCAGCAGAGCGAGGAACACCGGGGAGCTGTTTTTT.